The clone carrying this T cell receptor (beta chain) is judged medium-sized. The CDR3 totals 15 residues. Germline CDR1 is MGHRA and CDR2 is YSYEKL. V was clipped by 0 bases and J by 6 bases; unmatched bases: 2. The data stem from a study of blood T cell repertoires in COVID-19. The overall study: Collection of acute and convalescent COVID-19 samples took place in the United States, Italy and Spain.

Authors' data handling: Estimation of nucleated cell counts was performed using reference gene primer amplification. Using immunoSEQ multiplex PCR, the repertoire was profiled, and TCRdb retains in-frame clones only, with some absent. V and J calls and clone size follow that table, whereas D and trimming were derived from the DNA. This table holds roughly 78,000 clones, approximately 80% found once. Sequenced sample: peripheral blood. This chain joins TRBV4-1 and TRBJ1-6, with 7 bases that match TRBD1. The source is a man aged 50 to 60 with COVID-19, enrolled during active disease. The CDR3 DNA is TGCGCCAGCAGCCAAGACGACAGGGTTAATTCACCCCTCCACTTT. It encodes CASSQDDRVNSPLHF.